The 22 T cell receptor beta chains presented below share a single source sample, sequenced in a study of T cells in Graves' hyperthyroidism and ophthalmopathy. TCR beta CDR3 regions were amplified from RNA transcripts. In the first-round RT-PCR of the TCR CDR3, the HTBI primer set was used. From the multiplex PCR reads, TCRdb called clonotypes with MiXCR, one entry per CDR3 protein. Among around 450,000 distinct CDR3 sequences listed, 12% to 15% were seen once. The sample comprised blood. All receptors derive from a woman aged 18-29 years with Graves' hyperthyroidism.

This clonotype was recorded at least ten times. CDR3 protein: CASNFGTGVFYEQYF. CDR3 nucleotide sequence: TGTGCCAGCAACTTCGGGACAGGGGTTTTTTACGAGCAGTACTTC. The V and J genes are TRBV6-2 or TRBV6-3 and TRBJ2-7; 10 bases map to TRBD1. The V gene's germline CDR1 is MNHEY and CDR2 SVGEGT. This CDR3 comprises 15 residues. Trimming took 7 bases from V and 4 from J; bases not matched to a gene: 10.

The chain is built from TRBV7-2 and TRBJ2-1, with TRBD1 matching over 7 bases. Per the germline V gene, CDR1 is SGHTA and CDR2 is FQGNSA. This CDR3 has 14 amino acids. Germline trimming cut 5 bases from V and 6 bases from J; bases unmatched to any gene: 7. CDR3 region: CASSAAGTANEQFF. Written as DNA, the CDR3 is TGTGCCAGCAGCGCCGCCGGGACAGCCAATGAGCAGTTCTTC. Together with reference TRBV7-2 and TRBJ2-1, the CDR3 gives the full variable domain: GAGVSQSPSNKVTEKGKDVELRCDPISGHTALYWYRQSLGQGLEFLIYFQGNSAPDKSGLPSDRFSAERTGGSVSTLTIQRTQQEDSAVYLCASSAAGTANEQFFGPGTRLTVL.

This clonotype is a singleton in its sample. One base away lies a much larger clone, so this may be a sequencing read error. The CDR3 is CASIEASEPGELFF. In nucleotides, the CDR3 is TGTGCCAGCATCGAGGCTAGCGAGCCCGGGGAGCTGTTTTTT. V is TRBV2 and J is TRBJ2-2; tentatively, D is TRBD2 (6 bases). Trimming took off 7 bases at V and 6 bases at J, with 15 bases between the two ends. This CDR3 has 14 amino acids. Germline V CDR1 and CDR2: SNHLY, FYNNEI.

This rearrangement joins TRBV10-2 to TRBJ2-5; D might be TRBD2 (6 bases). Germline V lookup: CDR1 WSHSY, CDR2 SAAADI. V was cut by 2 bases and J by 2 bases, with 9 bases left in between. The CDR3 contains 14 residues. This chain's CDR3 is CASSEMGGQETQYF. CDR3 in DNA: TGCGCCAGCAGTGAGATGGGGGGACAAGAGACCCAGTACTTC.

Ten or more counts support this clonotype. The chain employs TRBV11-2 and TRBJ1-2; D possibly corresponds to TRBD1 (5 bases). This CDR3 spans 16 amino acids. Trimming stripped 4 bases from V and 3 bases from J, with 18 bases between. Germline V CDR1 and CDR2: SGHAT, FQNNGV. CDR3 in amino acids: CASSSYPTDNYYGYTF. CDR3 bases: TGTGCCAGCAGCTCATACCCAACGGACAACTACTATGGCTACACCTTC.

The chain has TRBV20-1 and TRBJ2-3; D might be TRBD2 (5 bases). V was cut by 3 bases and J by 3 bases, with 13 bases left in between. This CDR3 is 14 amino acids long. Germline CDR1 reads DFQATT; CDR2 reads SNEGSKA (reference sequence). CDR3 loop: CSASPLGGTDTQYF. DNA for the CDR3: TGCAGTGCTAGCCCACTAGGTGGGACAGATACGCAGTATTTT.

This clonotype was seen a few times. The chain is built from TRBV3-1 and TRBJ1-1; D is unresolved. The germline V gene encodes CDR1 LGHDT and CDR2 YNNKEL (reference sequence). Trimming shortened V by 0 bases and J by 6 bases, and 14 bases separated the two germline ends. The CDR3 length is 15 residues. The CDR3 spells CASSQERWVAAEAFF. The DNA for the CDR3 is TGTGCCAGCAGCCAAGAACGATGGGTGGCGGCTGAAGCTTTCTTT.

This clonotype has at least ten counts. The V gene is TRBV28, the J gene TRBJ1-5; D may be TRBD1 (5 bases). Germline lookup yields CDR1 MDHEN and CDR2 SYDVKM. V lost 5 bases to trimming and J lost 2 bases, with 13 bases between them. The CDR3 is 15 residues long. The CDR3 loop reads CASSALGVGNQPQHF. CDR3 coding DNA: TGTGCCAGCAGTGCCTTGGGGGTCGGCAATCAGCCCCAGCATTTT.

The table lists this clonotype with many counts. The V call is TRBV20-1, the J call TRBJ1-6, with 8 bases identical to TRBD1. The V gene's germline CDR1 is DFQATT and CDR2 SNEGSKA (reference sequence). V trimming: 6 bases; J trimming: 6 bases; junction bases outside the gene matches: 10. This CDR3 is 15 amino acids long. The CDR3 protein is CSAAGAGQVNSPLHF. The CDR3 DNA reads TGCAGTGCAGCCGGTGCGGGACAGGTTAATTCACCCCTCCACTTT.

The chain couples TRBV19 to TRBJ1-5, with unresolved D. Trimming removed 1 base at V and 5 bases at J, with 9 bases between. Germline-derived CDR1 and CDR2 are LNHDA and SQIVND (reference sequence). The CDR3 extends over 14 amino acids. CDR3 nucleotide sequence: TGTGCCAGTAGTATAGTCATCGGGTATCAGCCCCAGCATTTT. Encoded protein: CASSIVIGYQPQHF.

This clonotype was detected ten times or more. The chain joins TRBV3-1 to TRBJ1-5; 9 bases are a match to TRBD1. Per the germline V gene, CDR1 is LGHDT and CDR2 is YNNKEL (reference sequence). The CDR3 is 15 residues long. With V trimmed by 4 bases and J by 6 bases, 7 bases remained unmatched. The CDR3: CASSPTGGSGQPQHF. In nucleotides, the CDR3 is TGTGCCAGCAGCCCTACAGGGGGCTCAGGTCAGCCCCAGCATTTT.

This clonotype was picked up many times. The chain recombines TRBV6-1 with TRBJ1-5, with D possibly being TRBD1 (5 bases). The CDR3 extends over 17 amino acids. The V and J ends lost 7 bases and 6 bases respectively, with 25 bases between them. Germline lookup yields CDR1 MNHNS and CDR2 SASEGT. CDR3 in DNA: TGTGCCAGCAATAGGGGTCATTCCGCAGGGTCTGGTCAGCCCCAGCATTTT. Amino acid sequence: CASNRGHSAGSGQPQHF.

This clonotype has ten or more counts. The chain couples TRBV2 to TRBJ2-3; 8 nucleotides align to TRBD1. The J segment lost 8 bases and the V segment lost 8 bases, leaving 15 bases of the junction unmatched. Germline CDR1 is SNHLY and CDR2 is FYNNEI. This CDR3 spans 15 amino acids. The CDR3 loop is CASHHRTGTGGTQYF. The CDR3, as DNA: TGTGCCAGCCACCACCGGACAGGTACAGGGGGTACGCAGTATTTT.

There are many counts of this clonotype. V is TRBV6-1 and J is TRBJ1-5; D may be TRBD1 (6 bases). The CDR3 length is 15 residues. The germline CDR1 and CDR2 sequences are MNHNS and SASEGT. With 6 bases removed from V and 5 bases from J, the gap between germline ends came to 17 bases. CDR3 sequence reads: CASRPKQGWDQPQHF. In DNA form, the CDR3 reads TGTGCCAGCAGACCAAAACAGGGTTGGGATCAGCCCCAGCATTTT.

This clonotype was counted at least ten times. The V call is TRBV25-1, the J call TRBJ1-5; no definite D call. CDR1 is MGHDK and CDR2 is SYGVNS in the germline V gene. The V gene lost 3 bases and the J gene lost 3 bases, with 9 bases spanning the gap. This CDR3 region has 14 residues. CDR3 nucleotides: TGTGCCAGCAGTGACCACGGAAACAATCAGCCCCAGCATTTT. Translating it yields CASSDHGNNQPQHF.

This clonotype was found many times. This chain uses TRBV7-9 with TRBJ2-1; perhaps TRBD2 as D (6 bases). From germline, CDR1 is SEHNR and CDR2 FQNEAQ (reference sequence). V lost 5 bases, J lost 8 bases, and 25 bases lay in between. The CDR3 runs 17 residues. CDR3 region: CASSPRRFGTLDDEQFF. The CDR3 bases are TGTGCCAGCAGCCCCCGAAGGTTTGGGACTTTGGACGATGAGCAGTTCTTC. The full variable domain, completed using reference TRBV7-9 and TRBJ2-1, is DTGVSQNPRHKITKRGQNVTFRCDPISEHNRLYWYRQTLGQGPEFLTYFQNEAQLEKSRLLSDRFSAERPKGSFSTLEIQRTEQGDSAMYLCASSPRRFGTLDDEQFFGPGTRLTVL.

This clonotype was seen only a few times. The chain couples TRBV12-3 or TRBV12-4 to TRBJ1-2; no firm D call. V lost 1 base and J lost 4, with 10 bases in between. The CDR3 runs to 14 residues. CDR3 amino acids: CASSLGSQTYGYTF. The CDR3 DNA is TGTGCCAGCAGTTTAGGATCTCAGACCTATGGCTACACCTTC.

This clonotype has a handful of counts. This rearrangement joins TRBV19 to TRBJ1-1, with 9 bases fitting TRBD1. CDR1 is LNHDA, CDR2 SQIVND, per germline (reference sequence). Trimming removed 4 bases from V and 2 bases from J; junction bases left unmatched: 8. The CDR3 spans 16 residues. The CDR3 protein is CASSKRTGATNTEAFF. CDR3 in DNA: TGTGCCAGTAGTAAGAGGACAGGGGCGACTAACACTGAAGCTTTCTTT.

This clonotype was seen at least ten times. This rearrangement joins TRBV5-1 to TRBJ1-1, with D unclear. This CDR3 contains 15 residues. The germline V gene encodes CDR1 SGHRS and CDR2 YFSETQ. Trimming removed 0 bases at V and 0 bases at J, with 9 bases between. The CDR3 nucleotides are TGCGCCAGCAGCTTGGGACTGATCATGAACACTGAAGCTTTCTTT. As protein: CASSLGLIMNTEAFF.

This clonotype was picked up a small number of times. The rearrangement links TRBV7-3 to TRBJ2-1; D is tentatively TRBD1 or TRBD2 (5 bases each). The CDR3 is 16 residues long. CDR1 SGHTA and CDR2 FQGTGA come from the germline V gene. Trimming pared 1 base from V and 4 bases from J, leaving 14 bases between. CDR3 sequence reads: CASSLNPGTRYNEQFF. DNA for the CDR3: TGTGCCAGCAGCTTAAACCCAGGGACGCGGTACAATGAGCAGTTCTTC.

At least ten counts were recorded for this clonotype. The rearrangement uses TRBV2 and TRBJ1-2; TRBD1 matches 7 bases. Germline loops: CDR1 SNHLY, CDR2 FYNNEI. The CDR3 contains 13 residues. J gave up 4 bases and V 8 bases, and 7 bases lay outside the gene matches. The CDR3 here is CASGQGDIYGYTF. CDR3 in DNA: TGTGCCAGCGGTCAGGGGGATATCTATGGCTACACCTTC.

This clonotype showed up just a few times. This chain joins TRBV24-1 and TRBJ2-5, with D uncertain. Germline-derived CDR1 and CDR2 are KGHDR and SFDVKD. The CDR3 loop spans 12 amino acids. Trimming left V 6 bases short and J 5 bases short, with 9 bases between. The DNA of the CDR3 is TGTGCCACCAGTCCCGGGTCGGAGACCCAGTACTTC. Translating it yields CATSPGSETQYF.